The 32 T cell receptor beta chains below all came from one sample that was sequenced in a study of early T cells in non-severe SARS-CoV-2 infection. TCRdb passed the 5' RACE reads through MiXCR, listing each CDR3 protein once. The sample holds roughly 80,000 distinct CDR3 sequences, about 14% seen once. The material sequenced was whole blood. The receptor set was obtained from an adult who was a healthcare worker with PCR-confirmed SARS-CoV-2 infection or an uninfected control (not recorded which).

This clonotype appeared many times. The CDR3 nucleotides read TGTGCCAGCAGCTTTCAGGGGATCACAGATACGCAGTATTTT. Its protein product is CASSFQGITDTQYF. The chain couples TRBV5-4 to TRBJ2-3; the D gene is possibly TRBD1 (6 bases). The CDR3 is 14 residues long. The germline CDR1 and CDR2 sequences are SGHNT and YYREEE (reference sequence). Deletions cut 2 bases from V and 2 bases from J, with 9 bases between.

This clonotype was detected a few times. The V gene is TRBV29-1, the J gene TRBJ2-3; 14 bases agree with TRBD2. CDR1 SQVTM and CDR2 ANQGSEA come from the germline V gene. Germline trimming cut 6 bases from V and 4 bases from J; bases unmatched to any gene: 9. The CDR3 contains 16 residues. CDR3 in DNA: TGCAGCGTCCTTCAGACTAGCGGGAGGGCTGCAGATACGCAGTATTTT. Its protein is CSVLQTSGRAADTQYF.

This rearrangement joins TRBV5-1 to TRBJ2-3; 11 bases line up with TRBD2. V lost 0 bases to trimming and J lost 6 bases; unmatched junction nucleotides: 6. The germline gives CDR1 SGHRS, CDR2 YFSETQ. The CDR3 is made up of 16 amino acids. The DNA of the CDR3 is TGCGCCAGCAGCTTGGCAACTAGCGGGAGACTGGATACGCAGTATTTT. Its protein is CASSLATSGRLDTQYF.

This clonotype was picked up a small number of times. The chain uses TRBV7-8 and TRBJ1-4, with D unclear. Per germline, CDR1 SGHVS and CDR2 FQNEAQ. This CDR3 contains 14 residues. V was shortened by 4 bases and J by 5 bases, with 11 bases between the two germline ends. CDR3 bases: TGTGCCAGCAGCTCTGACGACCACAATGAAAAACTGTTTTTT. As protein: CASSSDDHNEKLFF. Drawing the rest from reference TRBV7-8 and TRBJ1-4, the complete variable domain is GAGVSQSPRYKVAKRGQDVALRCDPISGHVSLFWYQQALGQGPEFLTYFQNEAQLDKSGLPSDRFFAERPEGSVSTLKIQRTQQEDSAVYLCASSSDDHNEKLFFGSGTQLSVL.

This clonotype was detected only a few times. The chain couples TRBV2 to TRBJ2-2, with D possibly TRBD2 on 6 matching bases. The V end was cut by 6 bases, the J end by 2 bases, with 10 bases between. The CDR3 runs to 14 residues. Germline loops: CDR1 SNHLY, CDR2 FYNNEI. The CDR3 nucleotides are TGTGCCAGCAGGGGACTCCTAAACACCGGGGAGCTGTTTTTT. This gives the protein CASRGLLNTGELFF.

Many counts were recorded for this clonotype. The chain joins TRBV7-9 to TRBJ1-1; TRBD1 matches at 9 bases. The CDR3 totals 14 residues. The V gene end was trimmed by 4 bases and the J gene end by 5 bases; junction bases not matched to a gene: 5. Germline CDR1 is SEHNR and CDR2 is FQNEAQ (reference sequence). CDR3 protein: CASSWGQGGTEAFF. The CDR3, as DNA: TGTGCCAGCAGCTGGGGACAGGGAGGGACTGAAGCTTTCTTT.

The V gene is TRBV5-8, the J gene TRBJ1-1, with TRBD1 as a possible D gene (5 bases). V was cut by 0 bases and J by 4 bases, with 13 bases left in between. Germline loops: CDR1 SGHTS, CDR2 YDEGEE. CDR3 length equals 15 residues. CDR3: CASSLEGAVATEAFF. DNA for the CDR3: TGTGCCAGCAGCTTGGAAGGGGCCGTGGCCACTGAAGCTTTCTTT.

The genes are TRBV29-1 and TRBJ2-3; D is unclear. The CDR3 contains 14 residues. From germline, CDR1 is SQVTM and CDR2 ANQGSEA. The V end was cut by 1 base, the J end by 0 bases, with 8 bases between. CDR3: CSVEAALSTDTQYF. DNA of the CDR3: TGCAGCGTTGAAGCGGCGTTGAGCACAGATACGCAGTATTTT.

This clonotype was counted a few times. The CDR3: CSVTTQDYRGTDTQYF. The CDR3 DNA is TGCAGCGTTACAACGCAGGACTACCGTGGGACAGATACGCAGTATTTT. V usage is TRBV29-1 and J usage is TRBJ2-3; TRBD2 is a possible D gene (6 bases). This CDR3 comprises 16 residues. Trimming removed 5 bases from V and 3 bases from J, with 21 bases in between. Germline values: CDR1 SQVTM, CDR2 ANQGSEA.

This clonotype was recorded at least ten times. The rearrangement links TRBV19 to TRBJ1-2; D not certain. V lost 3 bases and J 2 bases, leaving 10 bases between the germline ends. CDR1 is LNHDA, CDR2 SQIVND, per germline (reference sequence). The CDR3 is 14 amino acids. The DNA for the CDR3 is TGTGCCAGTAGTATGCGGACGGACAACTATGGCTACACCTTC. It is translated as CASSMRTDNYGYTF.

This clonotype was counted at least ten times. V usage is TRBV5-1 and J usage is TRBJ1-2; 8 bases map to TRBD1. The CDR3 contains 14 residues. Germline lookup yields CDR1 SGHRS and CDR2 YFSETQ. V shed 4 bases, J shed 4 bases, and the junction held 6 bases outside the gene matches. The CDR3 nucleotides are TGCGCCAGCAGCCCCACTGGGACAGGCTATGGCTACACCTTC. This sequence encodes CASSPTGTGYGYTF.

This clonotype was seen repeatedly, ten times or more. This chain joins TRBV5-4 and TRBJ2-1, with D maybe TRBD2 (6 bases). Germline V lookup: CDR1 SGHNT, CDR2 YYREEE (reference sequence). This CDR3 is 13 amino acids long. Deletions cut 7 bases from V and 8 bases from J, with 16 bases between. The CDR3 is CASRRRESDEQFF. CDR3 sequence (DNA): TGTGCCAGCCGGCGGCGGGAATCCGATGAGCAGTTCTTC. Using reference TRBV5-4 and TRBJ2-1 for the parts outside the CDR3, the full variable domain is ETGVTQSPTHLIKTRGQQVTLRCSSQSGHNTVSWYQQALGQGPQFIFQYYREEENGRGNFPPRFSGLQFPNYSSELNVNALELDDSALYLCASRRRESDEQFFGPGTRLTVL.

This clonotype was picked up many times. The chain couples TRBV7-9 to TRBJ1-5, with 7 bases fitting TRBD1. CDR3 size: 16 residues. Germline V gene data show CDR1 as SEHNR and CDR2 as FQNEAQ (reference sequence). The V segment lost 5 bases and the J segment 4 bases; nucleotides outside the gene matches: 11. CDR3 DNA: TGTGCCAGCAGCCCCGGAGGGGGCCGCTCAAATCAGCCCCAGCATTTT. This encodes CASSPGGGRSNQPQHF.

This chain joins TRBV30 and TRBJ2-7; D is possibly TRBD1 (7 bases). The germline V and J ends were trimmed by 0 bases and 4 bases, with 13 bases remaining between them. The CDR3 has 14 amino acids. The germline V gene has CDR1 GTSNPN and CDR2 SVGIG (reference sequence). The CDR3: CAWSVPGGRYEQYF. The CDR3 DNA reads TGTGCCTGGAGTGTACCAGGGGGGAGGTACGAGCAGTACTTC.

This clonotype was seen more than once but under ten times. The J gene is TRBJ2-6, the V gene TRBV5-5; D gene unclear. The CDR3 totals 16 residues. Trimming shortened V by 4 bases and J by 0 bases, and 11 bases separated the two germline ends. Germline-derived CDR1 and CDR2 are SGHKS and YYEKEE (reference sequence). CDR3 in DNA: TGTGCCAGCAGCCCCCAGCTTTCCTCTGGGGCCAACGTCCTGACTTTC. Its protein product is CASSPQLSSGANVLTF.

The V gene is TRBV11-3, the J gene TRBJ2-7; TRBD1 matches 9 bases. V dropped 0 bases and J dropped 0; count of bases not matched to a gene: 15. This CDR3 has 20 residues. From germline, CDR1 is SGHNT and CDR2 YENEEA. CDR3 residues: CASSLDPGTGSKGASYEQYF. Written as DNA, the CDR3 is TGTGCCAGCAGCTTAGATCCCGGGACAGGGTCCAAGGGAGCCTCCTACGAGCAGTACTTC.

In this sample, this clonotype turned up many times. The rearrangement joins TRBV7-9 to TRBJ2-1, with 10 bases that match TRBD2. Germline loops: CDR1 SEHNR, CDR2 FQNEAQ (reference sequence). Trimming at V came to 1 base and at J to 9 bases, leaving 6 bases not matched to a gene. This CDR3 has 15 residues. Written as DNA, the CDR3 is TGTGCCAGCAGCTTAGTGGCTAGCGGGAGTACTGAGCAGTTCTTC. It translates to CASSLVASGSTEQFF.

The V call is TRBV19, the J call TRBJ2-7; possible D gene TRBD1, 6 bases. Trimming took 1 base from V and 3 from J, leaving 10 bases between them. Germline CDR1 and CDR2: LNHDA and SQIVND (reference sequence). The CDR3 length is 14 residues. The CDR3 sequence is CASSIGGQDYEQYF. The CDR3 bases are TGTGCCAGTAGTATAGGGGGGCAGGACTACGAGCAGTACTTC.

This chain links TRBV29-1 with TRBJ2-2; 11 nucleotides match TRBD2. Germline V gene data show CDR1 as SQVTM and CDR2 as ANQGSEA. This CDR3 contains 15 residues. V gave up 7 bases and J gave up 1 base; unmatched junction bases: 5. Here the CDR3 reads CSAGTSGWNTGELFF. The CDR3 DNA reads as TGCAGCGCCGGGACTAGCGGCTGGAACACCGGGGAGCTGTTTTTT.

V gene TRBV2 combines with J gene TRBJ2-1; 9 bases agree with TRBD1. Trimming removed 6 bases from V and 0 bases from J; junction bases left unmatched: 3. Germline V lookup: CDR1 SNHLY, CDR2 FYNNEI. The CDR3 length is 15 residues. CDR3 in amino acids: CASRMGQGSYNEQFF. CDR3 nucleotide sequence: TGTGCCAGCAGGATGGGACAGGGCTCCTACAATGAGCAGTTCTTC. The variable domain in full, completed from reference TRBV2 and TRBJ2-1, reads EPEVTQTPSHQVTQMGQEVILRCVPISNHLYFYWYRQILGQKVEFLVSFYNNEISEKSEIFDDQFSVERPDGSNFTLKIRSTKLEDSAMYFCASRMGQGSYNEQFFGPGTRLTVL.

At least ten counts were recorded for this clonotype. As DNA, the CDR3 is TGTGCCAGCAGTGATCTCACGCAGTATTTT. It yields the protein CASSDLTQYF. V usage is TRBV6-1 and J usage is TRBJ2-3; D not certain. Trimming removed 3 bases at V and 9 bases at J, with 4 bases between. CDR3 length equals 10 residues. Germline CDR1 is MNHNS and CDR2 is SASEGT.

This clonotype was detected a few times. The V call is TRBV14, the J call TRBJ2-7; D possibly corresponds to TRBD1 (6 bases). CDR1 is SGHDN and CDR2 is FVKESK in the germline V gene. CDR3 length: 14 residues. The ends were cut back, 2 bases at V and 5 bases at J, with 13 bases in the middle. The DNA for the CDR3 is TGTGCCAGCAGCCAATGGACAGAGTCCCACGAGCAGTACTTC. This sequence encodes CASSQWTESHEQYF.

The rearrangement links TRBV5-1 to TRBJ2-3; possibly TRBD1 or TRBD2 for D (5 bases each). This CDR3 has 13 amino acids. Germline V gene sequence: CDR1 SGHRS, CDR2 YFSETQ. The V end lost 4 bases, the J end lost 1 base, and 7 bases lay between the germline ends. This CDR3 is CASSRDGTDTQYF. CDR3 coding DNA: TGCGCCAGCAGCAGGGACGGCACAGATACGCAGTATTTT.

This clonotype has a handful of counts. The chain has TRBV7-9 and TRBJ2-7; perhaps D is TRBD1 or TRBD2 (5 bases each). Trimming removed 5 bases at V and 1 base at J, with 15 bases between. This CDR3 contains 15 residues. Germline V CDR1 and CDR2: SEHNR, FQNEAQ (reference sequence). Here the CDR3 reads CASSMGTELSYEQYF. The DNA for the CDR3 is TGTGCCAGCAGCATGGGGACGGAGTTATCCTACGAGCAGTACTTC.

The table lists this clonotype with a few counts. The chain uses TRBV30 and TRBJ1-1; the D is unclear. CDR1 is GTSNPN and CDR2 is SVGIG in the germline V gene (reference sequence). Trimming removed 8 bases from V and 5 bases from J, with 21 bases in between. This CDR3 spans 14 amino acids. CDR3 region: CARGLTRVGTEAFF. The CDR3 DNA sequence: TGTGCCCGGGGTCTTACTAGGGTAGGGACTGAAGCTTTCTTT.

Ten or more counts support this clonotype. CDR3 DNA sequence: TGTGCCAGCGGACAGTTTATACAAGAGACCCAGTACTTC. This sequence encodes CASGQFIQETQYF. The V and J genes are TRBV27 and TRBJ2-5; perhaps TRBD1 as D (6 bases). V dropped 8 bases and J dropped 2 bases, with 12 bases sitting between them. The V gene's germline CDR1 is MNHEY and CDR2 SMNVEV (reference sequence). The CDR3 runs 13 residues.

This clonotype showed up many times. This chain connects TRBV6-6 to TRBJ1-2; TRBD1 matches 7 bases. This CDR3 comprises 16 residues. V lost 5 bases, J lost 6 bases, and 15 bases stayed unmatched. Germline V lookup: CDR1 MNHNY, CDR2 SVGAGI (reference sequence). CDR3 sequence: CASSHPSAQGEDGYTF. For the CDR3, the DNA is TGTGCCAGCAGTCATCCCTCAGCGCAGGGGGAGGATGGCTACACCTTC.

The chain joins TRBV19 to TRBJ1-5; TRBD1 agrees at 8 bases. This CDR3 is built from 16 residues. V shed 3 bases and J 6 bases; nucleotides not matched to a gene: 10. Germline V gene sequence: CDR1 LNHDA, CDR2 SQIVND (reference sequence). The CDR3 nucleotides read TGTGCCAGTAGTATTCGTCCCCAGGGGGCCCGTCAGCCCCAGCATTTT. Protein sequence: CASSIRPQGARQPQHF.

This chain connects TRBV14 to TRBJ2-2, with 10 bases matching TRBD2. V shed 3 bases, J shed 4 bases, and the junction held 2 bases outside the gene matches. There are 15 residues in the CDR3. The germline gives CDR1 SGHDN, CDR2 FVKESK. CDR3 region: CASSQTSGSTGELFF. The CDR3 nucleotides are TGTGCCAGCAGCCAGACTAGCGGGTCCACCGGGGAGCTGTTTTTT.

This clonotype was seen repeatedly, ten times or more. The chain employs TRBV7-8 and TRBJ2-3; TRBD1 agrees at 9 bases. Germline V gives CDR1 SGHVS, CDR2 FQNEAQ. The trim removed 5 bases at V and 6 bases at J, leaving 12 bases unmatched. The length of the CDR3 is 16 residues. The CDR3 DNA reads as TGTGCCAGCAGCGGAACAGGGGGCACCGGGTTGGATACGCAGTATTTT. It encodes CASSGTGGTGLDTQYF.

This clonotype occurred many times. This chain uses TRBV6-5 with TRBJ1-2; the D gene is possibly TRBD1 (5 bases). CDR1 is MNHEY, CDR2 SVGAGI, per germline. V lost 5 bases and J lost 0, with 10 bases in between. The CDR3 is made up of 14 amino acids. The CDR3 is CASSTRQSNYGYTF. The CDR3 nucleotides are TGTGCCAGCAGTACCCGACAGTCTAACTATGGCTACACCTTC.

The V gene is TRBV10-3, the J gene TRBJ1-5, with a possible D match to TRBD1 (6 bases). The CDR3 is 15 amino acids. V lost 8 bases and J 2 bases, leaving 16 bases between the germline ends. The germline CDR1 and CDR2 sequences are ENHRY and SYGVKD. The CDR3 loop is CAIAGGGTGNQPQHF. The CDR3 DNA sequence: TGTGCCATCGCTGGGGGGGGCACGGGCAATCAGCCCCAGCATTTT.